Below are 18 T cell receptor beta chains sequenced from a single sample in a study of blood T cell repertoires in COVID-19. Only in-frame clones appear in the TCRdb table, and some are missing; sequencing was by immunoSEQ multiplex PCR. Altogether some 240,000 clones are present, around 83% being singletons, with the ten largest covering approximately 5%. Sequenced: peripheral blood. These receptors all come from an older woman with COVID-19, enrolled during active disease.

The chain couples TRBV6-5 to TRBJ2-3, with TRBD2 identical over 8 bases. The CDR3 is 13 amino acids. Germline V CDR1 and CDR2: MNHEY, SVGAGI. V lost 8 bases, J lost 1 base, and 2 bases stayed unmatched. CDR3 amino acids: CASETSGTDTQYF. Here the CDR3 DNA reads TGTGCCAGCGAGACTAGCGGCACAGATACGCAGTATTTT.

In its sample, this clone was seen once. J is TRBJ2-1 and V is TRBV10-3; TRBD2 agrees at 10 bases. The CDR3 is made up of 16 amino acids. Germline-derived CDR1 and CDR2 are ENHRY and SYGVKD. V lost 3 bases and J lost 10; bases outside the gene matches: 12. In nucleotides, the CDR3 is TGTGCCATCAGTGAAAGAGGGGCTAGCGGGAGCGGGGAGCAGTTCTTC. This translates into CAISERGASGSGEQFF.

The chain uses TRBV29-1 and TRBJ2-1, with 7 bases matching TRBD2. V trimming: 3 bases; J trimming: 0 bases; junction bases outside the gene matches: 8. The length of the CDR3 is 16 residues. The V gene's germline CDR1 is SQVTM and CDR2 ANQGSEA. CDR3 region: CSVELAGVGSYNEQFF. The CDR3 DNA sequence: TGCAGCGTTGAGCTCGCGGGAGTGGGCTCCTACAATGAGCAGTTCTTC.

The rearrangement links TRBV24-1 to TRBJ1-5; tentative D call: TRBD1 (5 bases). Per germline, CDR1 KGHDR and CDR2 SFDVKD. Trimming cost V 10 bases and J 3 bases, with 15 bases left between them. The CDR3 spans 14 residues. The DNA of the CDR3 is TGTGCCACGGGGACTAAAGGTTACAATCAGCCCCAGCATTTT. It is translated as CATGTKGYNQPQHF.

The chain carries TRBV28 and TRBJ2-7; D is undetermined. The CDR3 contains 13 residues. V lost 4 bases to trimming and J lost 2 bases, with 9 bases between them. CDR1 and CDR2 from the germline V gene are MDHEN and SYDVKM. The CDR3 is CASSSPHTYEQYF. CDR3 nucleotide sequence: TGTGCCAGCAGTTCGCCACATACCTACGAGCAGTACTTC.

The V and J genes are TRBV27 and TRBJ2-1, with a weak D call TRBD1 (7 bases). The CDR3 length is 12 residues. Trimming pared 4 bases from V and 16 bases from J, leaving 17 bases between. In germline, CDR1 is MNHEY, CDR2 SMNVEV (reference sequence). CDR3 nucleotide sequence: TGTGCCAGCAGTTACGGGGGACAGACCGCTTTCTTC. Translating gives CASSYGGQTAFF.

This clone was counted only a few times. The rearrangement joins TRBV9 to TRBJ2-7; D might be TRBD1 (6 bases). Trimming took off 4 bases at V and 4 bases at J, with 15 bases between the two ends. Germline CDR1 and CDR2: SGDLS and YYNGEE. CDR3 length: 14 amino acids. The CDR3 sequence: CASSPQGSGYEQYF. The CDR3 nucleotides are TGTGCCAGCAGCCCACAGGGAAGTGGATACGAGCAGTACTTC.

CDR3 DNA sequence: TGTGCCAGCGTCCGTACAGGGTTGAACACTGAAGCTTTCTTT. It codes for CASVRTGLNTEAFF. The chain has TRBV6-5 and TRBJ1-1, with TRBD1 as a possible D gene (6 bases). From germline, CDR1 is MNHEY and CDR2 SVGAGI. Between the trimmed V and J ends, which lost 8 bases and 0 bases, there was a span of 13 bases. The CDR3 totals 14 residues.

The chain combines TRBV3-1 (or the pseudogene TRBV3-2) with TRBJ1-5; D gene ambiguous. V shed 5 bases and J shed 4 bases, with 9 bases lying between them. Germline values: CDR1 LGHDT, CDR2 YNNKEL (reference sequence). The CDR3 is made up of 13 amino acids. For the CDR3, the DNA is TGTGCCAGCAGCTTCGGGTCGAATCAGCCCCAGCATTTT. The encoded protein is CASSFGSNQPQHF.

V usage is TRBV12-3 or TRBV12-4 and J usage is TRBJ2-7, with a weak D call TRBD2 (5 bases). V lost 2 bases to trimming and J lost 3 bases, with 8 bases between them. This CDR3 has 13 amino acids. This CDR3 is CASSLLGGYEQYF. CDR3 DNA: TGTGCCAGCAGTTTATTAGGAGGCTACGAGCAGTACTTC.

The rearrangement links TRBV10-3 to TRBJ2-7, with 7 bases identical to TRBD1. Germline loops: CDR1 ENHRY, CDR2 SYGVKD. Germline trimming cut 9 bases from V and 0 bases from J; bases unmatched to any gene: 5. CDR3 size: 13 residues. CDR3 in amino acids: CAITGESSYEQYF. CDR3 nucleotides: TGTGCCATAACAGGGGAGAGCTCCTACGAGCAGTACTTC.

This chain joins TRBV14 and TRBJ2-7; 9 positions agree with TRBD1. Losses at the gene ends were 6 bases for V and 1 base for J; bases not matched to a gene: 4. The CDR3 is made up of 14 amino acids. Germline values: CDR1 SGHDN, CDR2 FVKESK. The CDR3 nucleotides read TGTGCCAGCAGTCGCGACAGGGGGTCCTACGAGCAGTACTTC. The encoded protein is CASSRDRGSYEQYF.

This sequence joins TRBV6-5 and TRBJ1-5, with 8 nucleotides matching TRBD1. J lost 4 bases, V lost 3 bases, and 5 bases had no gene match. CDR1 is MNHEY and CDR2 is SVGAGI in the germline V gene. This CDR3 spans 15 amino acids. CDR3 protein: CASSYLQGVNQPQHF. CDR3 in DNA: TGTGCCAGCAGTTATCTACAGGGGGTAAATCAGCCCCAGCATTTT.

The rearrangement links TRBV5-1 to TRBJ2-2, with 7 bases aligning to TRBD1. This CDR3 is built from 15 residues. The ends lost 2 bases at V and 3 bases at J; junction bases unmatched: 4. Germline loops: CDR1 SGHRS, CDR2 YFSETQ. The CDR3 is CASSFTGTDTGELFF. CDR3 DNA sequence: TGCGCCAGCAGCTTTACCGGGACAGACACCGGGGAGCTGTTTTTT.

J is TRBJ1-2 and V is TRBV5-1; the match to TRBD1 covers 12 bases. J gave up 8 bases and V 4 bases, and 15 bases lay outside the gene matches. The CDR3 spans 17 residues. CDR1 is SGHRS, CDR2 YFSETQ, per germline. The DNA of the CDR3 is TGCGCCAGCAGCCTAGCCGGGACAGGGGGCGGGCCTGGAGGCTACACCTTC. Residues: CASSLAGTGGGPGGYTF.

CDR3 sequence (DNA): TGTGCCAGCAGCCAAGAGAGACTAGCGGGATTCTACAATGAGCAGTTCTTC. Protein: CASSQERLAGFYNEQFF. The chain combines TRBV14 with TRBJ2-1; the match to TRBD2 covers 11 bases. Trimming took 0 bases from V and 3 from J; bases not matched to a gene: 4. The CDR3 loop spans 17 amino acids. In germline, CDR1 is SGHDN, CDR2 FVKESK.

The CDR3 nucleotides read TGTGCCAGCATCGGACTAGCGGGAGTCTCGGTAAATGAGCAGTTCTTC. Its protein product is CASIGLAGVSVNEQFF. The V call is TRBV5-5, the J call TRBJ2-1, with 13 nucleotides matching TRBD2. The CDR3 has 16 residues. The ends lost 6 bases at V and 7 bases at J; junction bases unmatched: 10. Per the germline V gene, CDR1 is SGHKS and CDR2 is YYEKEE (reference sequence).

V is TRBV6-5 and J is TRBJ1-6; D is undetermined. This CDR3 comprises 15 residues. The germline V gene has CDR1 MNHEY and CDR2 SVGAGI. The V end lost 2 bases, the J end lost 3 bases, and 8 bases lay between the germline ends. Here the CDR3 DNA reads TGTGCCAGCAGTTACCGAGGATTCTATAATTCACCCCTCCACTTT. The encoded protein is CASSYRGFYNSPLHF.